This TCR beta chain was identified during a study of cytomegalovirus exposure and HLA in healthy donors. Findings of the study overall: The authors excluded some V segments, including TRBV6-2 and TRBV6-3, as indistinguishable. Reports state that TCR beta sequences accurately predicted most subjects' HLA-A and HLA-B alleles. Analysis performed later found under 20,000 TCR beta sequences associated with HLA alleles at 0.05 false discovery rate.

J gave up 5 bases and V 0 bases, and 9 bases lay outside the gene matches. The germline CDR1 and CDR2 sequences are LGHNA and YSLEER. This CDR3 is built from 17 residues. The PCR had 60 Vbeta and 13 Jbeta primers. Assay: immunoSEQ multiplex PCR; the TCRdb copy retains only in-frame clones and omits some. Of some 180,000 clones in the sample, roughly 80% were seen once. The donors gave bone marrow, and they were healthy. Comment on this clone: Its antigen is unknown.

The receptor was isolated from a young woman in good health and CMV-seronegative. The chain couples TRBV4-3 to TRBJ2-5, with 10 bases that match TRBD1. Sequences were obtained from PBMCs. CDR3 loop: CASSQDHFDRGQETQYF. CDR3 coding DNA: TGCGCCAGCAGCCAAGACCATTTTGACAGGGGGCAGGAGACCCAGTACTTC.